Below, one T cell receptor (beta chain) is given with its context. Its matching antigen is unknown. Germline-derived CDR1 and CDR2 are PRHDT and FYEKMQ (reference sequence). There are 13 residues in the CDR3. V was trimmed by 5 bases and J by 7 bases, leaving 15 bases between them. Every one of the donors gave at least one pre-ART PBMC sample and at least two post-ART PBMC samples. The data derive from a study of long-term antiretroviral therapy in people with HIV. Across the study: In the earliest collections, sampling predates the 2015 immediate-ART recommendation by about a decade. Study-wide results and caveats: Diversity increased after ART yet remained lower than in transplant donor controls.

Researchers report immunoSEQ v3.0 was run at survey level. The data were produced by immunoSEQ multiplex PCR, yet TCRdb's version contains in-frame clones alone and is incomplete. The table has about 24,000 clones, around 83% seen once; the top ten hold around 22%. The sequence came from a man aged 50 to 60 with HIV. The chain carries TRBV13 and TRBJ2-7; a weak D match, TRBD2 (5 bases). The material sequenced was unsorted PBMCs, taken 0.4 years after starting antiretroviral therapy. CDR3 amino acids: CASSTPPPGEQYF. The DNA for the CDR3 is TGTGCCAGCAGCACCCCGCCCCCGGGGGAGCAGTACTTC.